The 3 T cell receptor beta chains reported below all come from one sample, sequenced in a study of T cell responses to AZD1222 COVID-19 vaccine. Some clones are missing from TCRdb's copy, which holds only in-frame ones; the method was immunoSEQ multiplex PCR. The table shows 90,000 to 130,000 clones, with roughly 90% occurring only once. Specimen: peripheral blood, collected on day 0 of AZD1222 vaccination. The receptors shown here come from an adult in good health.

The rearrangement links TRBV6-5 to TRBJ1-4; D is possibly TRBD1 (6 bases). The V end was cut by 6 bases, the J end by 8 bases, with 16 bases between. Germline V gene sequence: CDR1 MNHEY, CDR2 SVGAGI. This CDR3 region has 14 residues. DNA of the CDR3: TGTGCCAGCAGGATACAGGGTTCGAACGAAAAACTGTTTTTT. Its protein is CASRIQGSNEKLFF.

The chain links TRBV6-5 to TRBJ1-1; 7 bases are a match to TRBD1. Trimming took 0 bases from V and 3 from J; bases not matched to a gene: 4. CDR3 length: 15 residues. Looked up from germline, CDR1 is MNHEY and CDR2 is SVGAGI. The CDR3 spells CASSYSDRSHTEAFF. The CDR3 coding sequence is TGTGCCAGCAGTTACTCGGACAGGTCCCACACTGAAGCTTTCTTT.

The J gene is TRBJ2-1, the V gene TRBV5-1; tentatively, D is TRBD1 (6 bases). The length of the CDR3 is 13 residues. V was shortened by 5 bases and J by 5 bases, with 11 bases between the two germline ends. Per germline, CDR1 SGHRS and CDR2 YFSETQ. CDR3 sequence reads: CASRAGTNNEQFF. CDR3 DNA: TGCGCCAGCAGGGCCGGGACAAACAATGAGCAGTTCTTC. The entire variable domain, with the rest obtained from reference TRBV5-1 and TRBJ2-1, is as follows: KAGVTQTPRYLIKTRGQQVTLSCSPISGHRSVSWYQQTPGQGLQFLFEYFSETQRNKGNFPGRFSGRQFSNSRSEMNVSTLELGDSALYLCASRAGTNNEQFFGPGTRLTVL.